Below are 32 T cell receptor beta chains sequenced from a single sample in a study of CD8 T cells in ankylosing spondylitis. TCRdb re-derived calls from the 5' RACE reads in MiXCR, one entry per CDR3 protein. This sample has about 220,000 distinct CDR3 sequences; roughly 25% occur once, and the top ten carry under 7%. The specimen sequenced was blood, either unsorted or a sorted T cell fraction (not recorded which). The receptors were sampled from a male donor with ankylosing spondylitis or in good health (not recorded which).

A few counts support this clonotype. The chain carries TRBV20-1 and TRBJ1-2; TRBD1 matches 7 bases. V gave up 6 bases and J gave up 7 bases; unmatched junction bases: 11. Germline CDR1 reads DFQATT; CDR2 reads SNEGSKA (reference sequence). The CDR3 loop spans 13 amino acids. The CDR3 DNA sequence: TGCAGTGCCGACGCGACAGGGCGGGGTGGCTACACCTTC. Amino acid sequence: CSADATGRGGYTF.

This clonotype was counted a few times. The J gene is TRBJ2-7, the V gene TRBV20-1; 10 bases are a match to TRBD1. This CDR3 region has 12 residues. Germline CDR1 and CDR2: DFQATT and SNEGSKA (reference sequence). V was pared by 4 bases and J by 7 bases, with 4 bases of the junction left unmatched. This CDR3 is CSANDRGQEQYF. The DNA of the CDR3 is TGCAGTGCTAATGACAGGGGGCAGGAGCAGTACTTC.

This clonotype has a count of ten or more. The rearrangement uses TRBV12-3 or TRBV12-4 and TRBJ1-6, with TRBD1 as a possible D gene (6 bases). The CDR3 covers 13 residues. Trimming took off 6 bases at V and 7 bases at J, with 10 bases between the two ends. In nucleotides, the CDR3 is TGTGCCAGCAGGCGGACAGAGAATTCACCCCTCCACTTT. This sequence encodes CASRRTENSPLHF.

V gene TRBV12-3 or TRBV12-4 combines with J gene TRBJ2-7; D gene uncertain. V lost 7 bases to trimming and J lost 2 bases, with 12 bases between them. The CDR3 is 13 amino acids. The CDR3 region has the DNA TGTGCCAGCACCGCGACCTCAGCCTACGAGCAGTACTTC. Protein: CASTATSAYEQYF.

This clonotype was picked up many times. V gene TRBV6-5 combines with J gene TRBJ2-7; no clear D. Trimming cost V 0 bases and J 2 bases, with 17 bases left between them. This CDR3 is built from 17 residues. Germline V lookup: CDR1 MNHEY, CDR2 SVGAGI. CDR3 coding DNA: TGTGCCAGCAGTTACTCGAAGGGCAGACCGCAGGCCTACGAGCAGTACTTC. Translating it yields CASSYSKGRPQAYEQYF.

This clonotype was observed many times. The chain recombines TRBV5-1 with TRBJ2-7, with 11 nucleotides matching TRBD2. The germline V gene has CDR1 SGHRS and CDR2 YFSETQ. There are 20 residues in the CDR3. V gave up 1 base and J gave up 0 bases; unmatched junction bases: 15. Here the CDR3 DNA reads TGCGCCAGCAGCTTGATCAAAGTCACCGGGACTAGCGGCAGCTCCTACGAGCAGTACTTC. Its translation is CASSLIKVTGTSGSSYEQYF. Together with reference TRBV5-1 and TRBJ2-7, the CDR3 gives the full variable domain: KAGVTQTPRYLIKTRGQQVTLSCSPISGHRSVSWYQQTPGQGLQFLFEYFSETQRNKGNFPGRFSGRQFSNSRSEMNVSTLELGDSALYLCASSLIKVTGTSGSSYEQYFGPGTRLTVT.

At least ten counts were recorded for this clonotype. The rearrangement joins TRBV12-3 or TRBV12-4 to TRBJ1-2; 7 bases are shared with TRBD1. CDR3 length equals 15 residues. V lost 5 bases and J lost 6; bases outside the gene matches: 12. CDR3 in amino acids: CASSPSDRRQDGYTF. The CDR3 region has the DNA TGTGCCAGCAGTCCCTCGGACAGGCGACAGGATGGCTACACCTTC.

This clonotype occurred many times. This chain links TRBV20-1 with TRBJ2-1; no definite D call. V lost 0 bases and J lost 2, with 8 bases in between. Germline CDR1 and CDR2: DFQATT and SNEGSKA (reference sequence). The CDR3 runs to 14 residues. The chain's CDR3 is CSARDPLTYNEQFF. The CDR3 nucleotides are TGCAGTGCTAGAGATCCGCTCACCTACAATGAGCAGTTCTTC.

This clonotype was seen more than once but under ten times. The chain has TRBV5-1 and TRBJ2-7, with 7 bases lining up with TRBD1. The CDR3 has 12 amino acids. Germline-derived CDR1 and CDR2 are SGHRS and YFSETQ. V lost 3 bases and J lost 5; bases outside the gene matches: 2. The CDR3 coding sequence is TGCGCCAGCAGCTCGGACAGGAACGAGCAGTACTTC. Encoded protein: CASSSDRNEQYF.

The chain employs TRBV27 and TRBJ1-2, with D possibly TRBD1 on 6 matching bases. Germline V gene data show CDR1 as MNHEY and CDR2 as SMNVEV (reference sequence). The CDR3 loop spans 13 amino acids. The V end lost 7 bases, the J end lost 5 bases, and 14 bases lay between the germline ends. CDR3 nucleotide sequence: TGTGCCAGCAAAGGAAAACAGGGTTATGGCTACACCTTC. Translation gives CASKGKQGYGYTF.

This clonotype has ten or more counts. The V call is TRBV7-9, the J call TRBJ2-3; D possibly uses TRBD1 or TRBD2 (6 bases each). The V gene's germline CDR1 is SEHNR and CDR2 FQNEAQ (reference sequence). The V end was cut by 0 bases, the J end by 4 bases, with 11 bases between. The CDR3 runs 15 residues. CDR3 DNA: TGTGCCAGCAGCTTAGCCGTTGGGGGGCCAGATACGCAGTATTTT. Translation: CASSLAVGGPDTQYF.

This sequence joins TRBV20-1 and TRBJ2-1, with 8 bases fitting TRBD2. CDR3 size: 14 residues. The V gene's germline CDR1 is DFQATT and CDR2 SNEGSKA (reference sequence). The CDR3 loop is CSHLRGGRYNEQFF. CDR3 DNA: TGCAGCCACCTCCGTGGCGGGAGGTACAATGAGCAGTTCTTC.

The V gene is TRBV6-5, the J gene TRBJ2-3, with 12 bases lining up with TRBD2. The V and J ends lost 0 bases and 7 bases, in that order; junction bases with no gene match: 5. The length of the CDR3 is 16 residues. Germline V gene sequence: CDR1 MNHEY, CDR2 SVGAGI. DNA for the CDR3: TGTGCCAGCAGTTACTCCAAGCTAGCGGGAGGGAATACGCAGTATTTT. It is translated as CASSYSKLAGGNTQYF.

This clonotype was picked up many times. The chain is built from TRBV27 and TRBJ2-7; TRBD1 matches at 9 bases. After removal of 8 bases from V and 2 bases from J, the junction contained 10 bases not matched to a gene. The CDR3 runs to 15 residues. The germline CDR1 and CDR2 sequences are MNHEY and SMNVEV (reference sequence). CDR3 nucleotides: TGTGCCAGCTTGTTTATGGGACAGGGCCCCTACGAGCAGTACTTC. It codes for CASLFMGQGPYEQYF.

There are many counts of this clonotype. The chain is built from TRBV5-1 and TRBJ1-1; D is perhaps TRBD1 (6 bases). V was pared by 10 bases and J by 11 bases, with 18 bases between. The CDR3 is made up of 11 amino acids. From germline, CDR1 is SGHRS and CDR2 YFSETQ. The CDR3 nucleotides are TGCGCCGCTCCAGGGGCCACGTGGGCTTTCTTT. Its protein is CAAPGATWAFF.

J is TRBJ2-3 and V is TRBV10-3; D gene unclear. Germline V gene sequence: CDR1 ENHRY, CDR2 SYGVKD. The CDR3 runs to 12 residues. V lost 2 bases and J 3 bases, leaving 3 bases between the germline ends. This chain's CDR3 is CAISETTDTQYF. DNA of the CDR3: TGTGCCATCAGTGAGACAACAGATACGCAGTATTTT.

V usage is TRBV20-1 and J usage is TRBJ1-1; D possibly corresponds to TRBD1 (6 bases). The CDR3 sequence is 13 residues long. The V gene's germline CDR1 is DFQATT and CDR2 SNEGSKA (reference sequence). The CDR3 spells CSPFSGAGTEAFF. The CDR3 nucleotides read TGCAGCCCTTTTTCAGGGGCGGGCACTGAAGCTTTCTTT.

This clonotype was observed at least ten times. This sequence joins TRBV10-3 and TRBJ2-7; D gene unclear. CDR3 size: 14 residues. The germline V and J ends were trimmed by 0 bases and 5 bases, with 11 bases remaining between them. Germline CDR1 reads ENHRY; CDR2 reads SYGVKD. The CDR3 spells CAISESLSLDEQYF. CDR3 nucleotide sequence: TGTGCCATCAGTGAGTCGTTATCACTCGACGAGCAGTACTTC.

The rearrangement joins TRBV29-1 to TRBJ1-1; D not certain. With 2 bases removed from V and 1 base from J, the gap between germline ends came to 14 bases. The CDR3 length is 15 residues. Germline lookup yields CDR1 SQVTM and CDR2 ANQGSEA. Here the CDR3 reads CSVETGSGWNTEAFF. In DNA form, the CDR3 reads TGCAGCGTTGAAACGGGCTCAGGATGGAACACTGAAGCTTTCTTT.

The chain uses TRBV29-1 and TRBJ2-2; D call uncertain. The CDR3 is made up of 12 amino acids. Germline V gene sequence: CDR1 SQVTM, CDR2 ANQGSEA. Trimming stripped 7 bases from V and 3 bases from J, with 9 bases between. For the CDR3, the DNA is TGCAGCGGTGGCAGCCACACCGGGGAGCTGTTTTTT. This sequence encodes CSGGSHTGELFF.

This clonotype was seen more than once but under ten times. This chain joins TRBV20-1 and TRBJ2-1; 10 bases are a match to TRBD1. The V segment lost 5 bases and the J segment 7 bases; nucleotides outside the gene matches: 8. This CDR3 comprises 14 residues. Germline V lookup: CDR1 DFQATT, CDR2 SNEGSKA (reference sequence). DNA for the CDR3: TGCAGTGCTCCAGACAGGGGGCTTATTAATGAGCAGTTCTTC. It codes for CSAPDRGLINEQFF.

The chain recombines TRBV7-8 with TRBJ2-5, with D maybe TRBD2 (5 bases). V lost 3 bases to trimming and J lost 4 bases, with 9 bases between them. Germline V gives CDR1 SGHVS, CDR2 FQNEAQ. The CDR3 length is 13 residues. CDR3 loop: CASSFNGGETQYF. The CDR3 DNA is TGTGCCAGCAGCTTTAACGGAGGAGAGACCCAGTACTTC.

This clonotype was recorded many times. V gene TRBV5-1 combines with J gene TRBJ2-2; TRBD1 matches at 10 bases. The CDR3 loop spans 16 amino acids. CDR1 is SGHRS, CDR2 YFSETQ, per germline. V shed 5 bases, J shed 3 bases, and the junction held 7 bases outside the gene matches. The CDR3 nucleotides read TGCGCCAGCAGTCCCCGACAGGGGGCCGACACCGGGGAGCTGTTTTTT. Translating it yields CASSPRQGADTGELFF.

The gene calls are TRBV20-1 and TRBJ2-4; D perhaps matches TRBD2 (6 bases). The CDR3 has 13 amino acids. V dropped 6 bases and J dropped 8 bases, with 17 bases sitting between them. Germline assignment: CDR1 DFQATT and CDR2 SNEGSKA (reference sequence). The CDR3 spells CSAWDSIMDIQYF. For the CDR3, the DNA is TGCAGTGCCTGGGACTCGATTATGGACATTCAGTACTTC.

The CDR3: CAISEPERGGNTIYF. The DNA for the CDR3 is TGTGCCATCAGTGAGCCCGAAAGAGGGGGAAACACCATATATTTT. The chain carries TRBV10-3 and TRBJ1-3; D not certain. The CDR3 has 15 residues. The germline V gene encodes CDR1 ENHRY and CDR2 SYGVKD. V lost 2 bases and J lost 4, with 12 bases in between.

In this sample, this clonotype turned up many times. The chain uses TRBV4-3 and TRBJ2-3; D not resolved. V dropped 2 bases and J dropped 1 base, with 13 bases sitting between them. There are 16 residues in the CDR3. Germline loops: CDR1 LGHNA, CDR2 YSLEER. CDR3 coding DNA: TGCGCCAGCAGCCAAACCCCTGTAGGGCGCACAGATACGCAGTATTTT. It encodes CASSQTPVGRTDTQYF.

This clonotype was seen at least ten times. This chain joins TRBV7-2 and TRBJ2-2, with a possible D match to TRBD2 (5 bases). The CDR3 covers 15 residues. CDR1 is SGHTA and CDR2 is FQGNSA in the germline V gene. V gave up 1 base and J gave up 6 bases, with 12 bases separating them. The CDR3 loop is CASSLGRTLAGELFF. The CDR3, as DNA: TGTGCCAGCAGCTTAGGTCGGACTCTAGCCGGGGAGCTGTTTTTT.

This clonotype has at least ten counts. The chain uses TRBV5-6 and TRBJ2-7, with a tentative D call TRBD2 (6 bases). V was cut by 1 base and J by 1 base, with 9 bases left in between. The germline V gene encodes CDR1 SGHDT and CDR2 YYEEEE. The CDR3 extends over 14 amino acids. Here the CDR3 reads CASSLLEGSYEQYF. Written as DNA, the CDR3 is TGTGCCAGCAGCTTGTTGGAGGGATCCTACGAGCAGTACTTC. The full variable domain, its missing parts supplied by reference TRBV5-6 and TRBJ2-7, is DAGVTQSPTHLIKTRGQQVTLRCSPKSGHDTVSWYQQALGQGPQFIFQYYEEEERQRGNFPDRFSGHQFPNYSSELNVNALLLGDSALYLCASSLLEGSYEQYFGPGTRLTVT.

This clonotype was seen more than once but under ten times. This chain connects TRBV12-3 or TRBV12-4 to TRBJ1-1, with 7 positions matching TRBD1. The CDR3 runs 14 residues. Germline trimming cut 6 bases from V and 5 bases from J; bases unmatched to any gene: 9. CDR3 amino acids: CASSPRQGGTEAFF. CDR3 nucleotides: TGTGCCAGCAGCCCGCGACAGGGAGGGACTGAAGCTTTCTTT.

This clonotype was recorded many times. J is TRBJ2-5 and V is TRBV29-1, with 7 nucleotides matching TRBD1. The germline gives CDR1 SQVTM, CDR2 ANQGSEA. The J segment lost 3 bases and the V segment lost 7 bases, leaving 2 bases of the junction unmatched. The CDR3 consists of 11 residues. The CDR3 spells CSGGQEETQYF. DNA for the CDR3: TGCAGCGGCGGACAGGAAGAGACCCAGTACTTC.

Points on this clonotype: This sequence may be a read error, since a much larger clone differs from it by one base. The chain's CDR3 is CARGPQGAGVNEQFF. CDR3 bases: TGCGCCCGCGGGCCCCAGGGAGCGGGAGTAAATGAGCAGTTCTTC. This chain links TRBV5-1 with TRBJ2-1, with 8 nucleotides matching TRBD2. Germline-derived CDR1 and CDR2 are SGHRS and YFSETQ. The ends lost 10 bases at V and 7 bases at J; junction bases unmatched: 16. The CDR3 is made up of 15 amino acids.

This clonotype was detected many times. The rearrangement uses TRBV10-3 and TRBJ2-2; TRBD2 agrees at 8 bases. With V trimmed by 5 bases and J by 5 bases, 4 bases remained unmatched. CDR3 length: 14 amino acids. Germline CDR1 is ENHRY and CDR2 is SYGVKD. Here the CDR3 DNA reads TGTGCCATCAGTAATCGGGAGGGTACCGGGGAGCTGTTTTTT. Protein product: CAISNREGTGELFF.